This T cell receptor (beta chain) came from a study of cytomegalovirus exposure and HLA in healthy donors. Findings and caveats of the study: Presence/absence analysis assumed near-uniform sequencing depth across donors. A later analysis showed that HLA-associated TCR beta chains had undergone more clonal expansion than equally common others.

This clone came up a few times. Its antigen remains unidentified. Primers for the PCR totalled 60 Vbeta and 13 Jbeta. Original processing methods: Per a later analysis, the number of unique TCR beta chains was some 80 million, of which 10 million to 11 million were shared. Sequencing was performed with immunoSEQ multiplex PCR; in TCRdb, only in-frame clones are kept and a portion is missing. Clonal size and the V and J genes are those of that table, whereas D and trimming came from the DNA. The profile shows roughly 190,000 clones, around nine tenths of them singletons. V lost 10 bases and J lost 3, with 18 bases in between. Germline V CDR1 and CDR2: MNHNY, SVGAGI (reference sequence). The CDR3 is 14 residues long.

The source material was PBMCs. The V and J genes are TRBV6-6 and TRBJ1-1; D gene uncertain. The sequence was collected from a woman aged 18-35 years in good health and CMV-seronegative. DNA for the CDR3: TGTGCCACGGCCCCGGGTTCGGGTTACACTGAAGCTTTCTTT. Amino acid sequence: CATAPGSGYTEAFF.